In this sample, the clone carrying this T cell receptor beta chain turned up a few times. Its antigen is not known. The sample is drawn from a study of T-cell memory formation after mild COVID-19. TCRdb independently ran MiXCR on the 5' RACE reads; one entry per CDR3 protein. The sample lists 150,000 to 200,000 distinct CDR3 sequences, about a third occurring once. Study results and caveats: CD4+ clones that contracted lay mainly in CM and EM; CD8+ ones lay in EMRA.

The CDR3 is made up of 14 amino acids. V shed 6 bases, J shed 3 bases, and the junction held 7 bases outside the gene matches. CDR1 is MNHNS, CDR2 SASEGT, per germline. The sequencing sample was made of PBMCs or a T cell subset sorted from them (not recorded which). The chain joins TRBV6-1 to TRBJ1-1, with 7 positions matching TRBD1. The sequence came from an adult woman who had mild COVID-19 (a few samples of this study predate the infection). Cell type and time point are not known. The CDR3 reads CASRTGFGDTEAFF. In nucleotides, the CDR3 is TGTGCCAGCAGGACAGGGTTCGGCGACACTGAAGCTTTCTTT.